This T cell receptor beta chain was recorded in a study of radiotherapy plus CTLA-4 blockade in lung cancer. Findings and limits, study-wide: The best predictor of response was reported to be early blood T cell clone dynamics, with interferon-beta. Blood-borne expansion of tumor-derived TCR clones followed radiotherapy plus ipilimumab.

Profiled with immunoSEQ multiplex PCR; TCRdb holds only in-frame clones, not every one. The sample records roughly 100,000 clones, 82% being singletons. As concerns this clone: Antigen: not known.

Germline V gene lookup returns CDR1 GTSNPN and CDR2 SVGIG (reference sequence). Trimming removed 2 bases from V and 7 bases from J, with 15 bases in between. The CDR3 spans 14 residues. This clonotype originated in a human donor with non-small cell lung cancer who had a partial response to radiotherapy plus ipilimumab. J is TRBJ1-5 and V is TRBV30; D call uncertain. The specimen was peripheral blood, collected from a patient treated with radiotherapy plus ipilimumab. CDR3 loop: CAWSKRVGGQPQHF. The CDR3 region has the DNA TGTGCCTGGAGTAAACGGGTAGGTGGGCAGCCCCAGCATTTT.